Listed here are 16 T cell receptor beta chains from one sample, sequenced in a study of T cells in localized non-small cell lung cancer. Clones were sequenced by immunoSEQ multiplex PCR, and TCRdb holds only the in-frame ones, with some missing. The sample consists of roughly 28,000 clones, about 81% of them appearing once. Sample: peripheral blood, taken before any cancer treatment. The receptors were gathered from a woman between 35 and 70 years old with stage I lung adenocarcinoma.

The chain uses TRBV2 and TRBJ1-2; no definite D call. Germline values: CDR1 SNHLY, CDR2 FYNNEI. Trimming cost V 0 bases and J 14 bases, with 7 bases left between them. The CDR3 totals 10 residues. The DNA of the CDR3 is TGTGCCAGCAGTGAAGCGGTAACAACCTTC. The encoded protein is CASSEAVTTF.

CDR3 sequence: CASSLAAVNQPQHF. The DNA for the CDR3 is TGTGCCAGCAGCTTGGCGGCCGTCAATCAGCCCCAGCATTTT. The V gene is TRBV5-5, the J gene TRBJ1-5, with unresolved D. The CDR3 length is 14 residues. Germline V lookup: CDR1 SGHKS, CDR2 YYEKEE (reference sequence). V dropped 0 bases and J dropped 3 bases, with 7 bases sitting between them.

The V call is TRBV25-1, the J call TRBJ2-1; unclear D gene. CDR3 length: 16 residues. V lost 2 bases, J lost 0 bases, and 11 bases lay in between. Looked up from germline, CDR1 is MGHDK and CDR2 is SYGVNS. The CDR3 sequence: CASSEPAGSSYNEQFF. The CDR3 DNA follows: TGTGCCAGCAGTGAACCGGCCGGAAGCTCCTACAATGAGCAGTTCTTC.

The J gene is TRBJ2-3, the V gene TRBV6-5, with no clear D. Germline V gene sequence: CDR1 MNHEY, CDR2 SVGAGI. With 4 bases removed from V and 6 bases from J, the gap between germline ends came to 8 bases. CDR3 length equals 12 residues. In DNA form, the CDR3 reads TGTGCCAGCAGTTTATTGGGGGATACGCAGTATTTT. It specifies CASSLLGDTQYF.

The rearrangement uses TRBV9 and TRBJ2-1; D is ambiguous. CDR1 and CDR2 from the germline V gene are SGDLS and YYNGEE. The CDR3 spans 14 residues. V was trimmed by 0 bases and J by 6 bases, leaving 10 bases between them. The CDR3 bases are TGTGCCAGCAGCGTAGTCCCGGCAGGCAATGAGCAGTTCTTC. This sequence encodes CASSVVPAGNEQFF. The full variable domain, in which reference TRBV9 and TRBJ2-1 provide the parts outside the CDR3, is DSGVTQTPKHLITATGQRVTLRCSPRSGDLSVYWYQQSLDQGLQFLIQYYNGEERAKGNILERFSAQQFPDLHSELNLSSLELGDSALYFCASSVVPAGNEQFFGPGTRLTVL.

The chain couples TRBV19 to TRBJ2-5; TRBD2 agrees at 7 bases. Trimming removed 3 bases from V and 1 base from J; junction bases left unmatched: 2. The CDR3 runs to 14 residues. In germline, CDR1 is LNHDA, CDR2 SQIVND (reference sequence). DNA of the CDR3: TGTGCCAGTAGTATGGGAGGGACCCAAGAGACCCAGTACTTC. Translated, it gives CASSMGGTQETQYF.

This clone was seen only a few times. The chain carries TRBV2 and TRBJ1-4; D may be TRBD1 (6 bases). Germline V CDR1 and CDR2: SNHLY, FYNNEI. Trimming cost V 4 bases and J 11 bases, with 11 bases left between them. This CDR3 has 12 amino acids. CDR3 residues: CASSVTGSKLFF. The CDR3 bases are TGTGCCAGCAGTGTCACAGGGAGTAAACTGTTTTTT.

This clone was found once. The genes are TRBV7-9 and TRBJ2-7; D is possibly TRBD2 (6 bases). CDR1 and CDR2 from the germline V gene are SEHNR and FQNEAQ (reference sequence). V lost 2 bases to trimming and J lost 7 bases, with 15 bases between them. CDR3 length: 14 residues. The CDR3 DNA follows: TGTGCCAGCAGCTTAAGAGGCAGCGCGGGGGAGCAGTACTTC. This sequence encodes CASSLRGSAGEQYF.

V and J are TRBV7-2 and TRBJ1-2, with 7 bases fitting TRBD1. J was trimmed by 4 bases and V by 4 bases; bases with no gene match: 9. The CDR3 runs to 15 residues. Germline CDR1 SGHTA, CDR2 FQGNSA. For the CDR3, the DNA is TGTGCCAGCAGCTCGTCGGGGGACAGCTCCTATGGCTACACCTTC. Translated: CASSSSGDSSYGYTF. Based on the CDR3 plus reference TRBV7-2 and TRBJ1-2, the full variable domain is GAGVSQSPSNKVTEKGKDVELRCDPISGHTALYWYRQSLGQGLEFLIYFQGNSAPDKSGLPSDRFSAERTGGSVSTLTIQRTQQEDSAVYLCASSSSGDSSYGYTFGSGTRLTVV.

This clone was detected a few times. This rearrangement joins TRBV2 to TRBJ2-3, with D unclear. Germline loops: CDR1 SNHLY, CDR2 FYNNEI. This CDR3 contains 15 residues. Trimming took off 5 bases at V and 4 bases at J, with 16 bases between the two ends. The CDR3 DNA follows: TGTGCCAGCAGTCCGGGCCTCACGAGTGCAGATACGCAGTATTTT. Residues: CASSPGLTSADTQYF.

V gene TRBV19 combines with J gene TRBJ2-5, with a weak D call TRBD2 (6 bases). V lost 6 bases and J 5 bases, leaving 22 bases between the germline ends. CDR1 LNHDA and CDR2 SQIVND come from the germline V gene (reference sequence). The CDR3 has 16 residues. Here the CDR3 DNA reads TGTGCCAGTAGCCCCGGCGGGACCCCTCAATCGGAGACCCAGTACTTC. Its protein product is CASSPGGTPQSETQYF.

J is TRBJ1-2 and V is TRBV11-1; the D is unclear. From germline, CDR1 is SGHAT and CDR2 FQDESV (reference sequence). V lost 5 bases and J lost 6, with 7 bases in between. The CDR3 is 11 residues long. CDR3 in DNA: TGTGCCAGCAGCCCCTCCGATGGCTACACCTTC. As protein: CASSPSDGYTF. Complete variable domain (other parts from reference TRBV11-1 and TRBJ1-2): EAEVAQSPRYKITEKSQAVAFWCDPISGHATLYWYRQILGQGPELLVQFQDESVVDDSQLPKDRFSAERLKGVDSTLKIQPAELGDSAMYLCASSPSDGYTFGSGTRLTVV.

The chain couples TRBV11-3 to TRBJ1-1, with D possibly TRBD1 on 6 matching bases. Germline CDR1 is SGHNT and CDR2 is YENEEA. The ends were cut back, 4 bases at V and 4 bases at J, with 16 bases in the middle. The CDR3 has 15 residues. CDR3 amino acids: CASSSEWRGGTEAFF. Written as DNA, the CDR3 is TGTGCCAGCAGCTCCGAATGGAGGGGGGGCACTGAAGCTTTCTTT. The complete variable domain, with remaining parts taken from reference TRBV11-3 and TRBJ1-1, reads EAGVVQSPRYKIIEKKQPVAFWCNPISGHNTLYWYLQNLGQGPELLIRYENEEAVDDSQLPKDRFSAERLKGVDSTLKIQPAELGDSAVYLCASSSEWRGGTEAFFGQGTRLTVV.

This clone counts as medium-sized. This sequence joins TRBV25-1 and TRBJ1-2; D is perhaps TRBD1 (5 bases). V was pared by 8 bases and J by 2 bases, with 9 bases between. Germline CDR1 reads MGHDK; CDR2 reads SYGVNS. The CDR3 runs 12 residues. CDR3 loop: CASGDWNYGYTF. CDR3 DNA sequence: TGTGCCAGCGGGGACTGGAACTATGGCTACACCTTC.

The V gene is TRBV29-1, the J gene TRBJ2-1, with 10 bases identical to TRBD2. Germline V gene lookup returns CDR1 SQVTM and CDR2 ANQGSEA. This CDR3 comprises 14 residues. With V trimmed by 5 bases and J by 6 bases, 7 bases remained unmatched. CDR3 protein: CSVLGLARGNEQFF. CDR3 DNA sequence: TGCAGCGTTCTGGGACTAGCGAGGGGCAATGAGCAGTTCTTC.

The chain couples TRBV18 to TRBJ1-5; D is perhaps TRBD1 (6 bases). Germline V CDR1 and CDR2: KGHSH, LQKENI. V was clipped by 4 bases and J by 8 bases, with 9 bases between them. This CDR3 is 12 amino acids long. The DNA for the CDR3 is TGTGCCAGCTCACGACAGGCAGAGCCCCAGCATTTT. The encoded protein is CASSRQAEPQHF.